Included here is one T cell receptor beta chain sequence, with context. Its cognate antigen is unknown. This specimen belongs to a study of cytomegalovirus exposure and HLA in healthy donors. Overall study results and limits: Earlier analysis looked at TCR beta V segments, and most were productive about 87% or about 30% of the time. The likely explanation for a cluster of highly shared sequence variants was sequencing artifact. Reportedly, diagnosis of cytomegalovirus status by the classifier showed high specificity and sensitivity.

The PCR ran on 60 Vbeta and 13 Jbeta primers. The data were produced by immunoSEQ multiplex PCR, yet TCRdb's version contains in-frame clones alone and is incomplete. Among roughly 98,000 clones listed, roughly 70% were seen once. CDR3 size: 15 residues. Germline values: CDR1 MNHNY, CDR2 SVGAGI (reference sequence). V gave up 2 bases and J gave up 2 bases, with 13 bases separating them. The J gene is TRBJ2-7, the V gene TRBV6-6, with a possible D match to TRBD1 (6 bases). Sample: PBMCs. The clonotype was recovered from a man aged 45-65 years in good health and CMV-seronegative. CDR3 protein: CASSYPGRGTYEQYF. DNA for the CDR3: TGTGCCAGCAGTTACCCCGGCAGGGGAACCTACGAGCAGTACTTC.